Following are 22 T cell receptor beta chains from one sample sequenced in a study of CD8 T cells in Susac syndrome. When the RNA was reverse transcribed, random hexamers were used with an input of roughly 0.45 to 1 ug. TCRdb re-derived calls from the immunoSEQ multiplex PCR reads in MiXCR, one entry per CDR3 protein. The table records fewer than 150,000 distinct CDR3 sequences, about 90% of them present only once. What was sequenced was CD8+ T cells from PBMCs. All receptors come from a human donor with multiple sclerosis.

This chain joins TRBV7-8 and TRBJ2-7; 7 nucleotides align to TRBD2. Germline CDR1 reads SGHVS; CDR2 reads FQNEAQ. V lost 0 bases, J lost 5 bases, and 16 bases stayed unmatched. The CDR3 spans 18 residues. Here the CDR3 DNA reads TGTGCCAGCAGCTTAGCGTATGCGGGAGTGTCGCCGGCCCACGAGCAGTACTTC. This codes for CASSLAYAGVSPAHEQYF.

CDR3 sequence: CASSLDPDTNYGYTF. The DNA for the CDR3 is TGTGCCAGCAGCTTAGATCCGGACACGAACTATGGCTACACCTTC. This sequence joins TRBV11-2 and TRBJ1-2; tentative D call: TRBD1 (5 bases). The V end lost 0 bases, the J end lost 2 bases, and 10 bases lay between the germline ends. CDR1 and CDR2 from the germline V gene are SGHAT and FQNNGV. This CDR3 comprises 15 residues. The full variable domain, in which reference TRBV11-2 and TRBJ1-2 provide the parts outside the CDR3, is EAGVAQSPRYKIIEKRQSVAFWCNPISGHATLYWYQQILGQGPKLLIQFQNNGVVDDSQLPKDRFSAERLKGVDSTLKIQPAKLEDSAVYLCASSLDPDTNYGYTFGSGTRLTVV.

This chain joins TRBV4-2 and TRBJ2-1; the match to TRBD2 covers 11 bases. V trimming: 0 bases; J trimming: 5 bases; junction bases outside the gene matches: 3. CDR3 size: 16 residues. Germline CDR1 is LGHNA and CDR2 is YNFKEQ. The CDR3 sequence is CASSQDKGLADNEQFF. The CDR3, as DNA: TGTGCCAGCAGCCAAGATAAGGGACTAGCGGACAATGAGCAGTTCTTC.

The V gene is TRBV5-1, the J gene TRBJ2-7, with 9 bases that match TRBD2. The CDR3 is 16 amino acids. V gave up 4 bases and J gave up 0 bases; unmatched junction bases: 8. Germline V gives CDR1 SGHRS, CDR2 YFSETQ. CDR3: CASSQGGLASSYEQYF. The CDR3 nucleotides are TGCGCCAGCAGCCAAGGGGGACTAGCAAGCTCCTACGAGCAGTACTTC.

The rearrangement links TRBV12-3 or TRBV12-4 to TRBJ1-5; D possibly corresponds to TRBD1 (6 bases). Trimming pared 6 bases from V and 8 bases from J, leaving 11 bases between. There are 12 residues in the CDR3. The CDR3 here is CASRKNREPQHF. The CDR3 region has the DNA TGTGCCAGCAGAAAAAACAGGGAGCCCCAGCATTTT.

The chain carries TRBV7-9 and TRBJ1-5; 7 nucleotides line up with TRBD1. In germline, CDR1 is SEHNR, CDR2 FQNEAQ (reference sequence). With V trimmed by 4 bases and J by 5 bases, 8 bases remained unmatched. CDR3 length: 15 amino acids. For the CDR3, the DNA is TGTGCCAGCAGCTCGGGGCAGGGGGATTATCAGCCCCAGCATTTT. It is translated as CASSSGQGDYQPQHF.

This chain links TRBV15 with TRBJ1-5; the match to TRBD1 covers 7 bases. Germline V lookup: CDR1 LNHNV, CDR2 YYDKDF (reference sequence). V lost 8 bases to trimming and J lost 2 bases; unmatched junction nucleotides: 12. The CDR3 covers 16 residues. Written as DNA, the CDR3 is TGTGCCACCGGAGTCGCCGGGACAGAAGGCAATCAGCCCCAGCATTTT. As protein: CATGVAGTEGNQPQHF.

The chain recombines TRBV12-3 or TRBV12-4 with TRBJ1-4, with TRBD1 matching over 12 bases. CDR3 size: 14 residues. The V and J ends lost 5 bases and 10 bases, in that order; junction bases with no gene match: 5. The CDR3 region has the DNA TGTGCCAGCAGTCCGGGACAGGGGGCAGGAAAACTGTTTTTT. Amino acid sequence: CASSPGQGAGKLFF.

V usage is TRBV15 and J usage is TRBJ2-7; D remains unclear. CDR1 and CDR2 from the germline V gene are LNHNV and YYDKDF (reference sequence). V lost 0 bases, J lost 6 bases, and 9 bases lay in between. The CDR3 spans 13 residues. CDR3 residues: CATSREPPVEQYF. The CDR3 DNA sequence: TGTGCCACCAGCAGAGAACCCCCCGTCGAGCAGTACTTC.

The chain has TRBV13 and TRBJ2-1; 8 nucleotides agree with TRBD1. This CDR3 has 15 residues. Germline CDR1 PRHDT, CDR2 FYEKMQ (reference sequence). Trimming removed 5 bases from V and 5 bases from J; junction bases left unmatched: 8. DNA for the CDR3: TGTGCCAGCAGCCGCTGGACAGGGCTAAACAATGAGCAGTTCTTC. Translating it yields CASSRWTGLNNEQFF.

This sequence joins TRBV28 and TRBJ2-7, with D uncertain. The CDR3 runs 14 residues. CDR1 MDHEN and CDR2 SYDVKM come from the germline V gene. V was clipped by 2 bases and J by 5 bases, with 13 bases between them. The CDR3 sequence: CASSLSPEAHEQYF. The CDR3 nucleotides read TGTGCCAGCAGTTTAAGCCCCGAGGCTCACGAGCAGTACTTC.

The chain is built from TRBV28 and TRBJ2-6, with TRBD1 matching over 7 bases. This CDR3 is built from 16 residues. V shed 10 bases, J shed 0 bases, and the junction held 9 bases outside the gene matches. Germline CDR1 and CDR2: MDHEN and SYDVKM. The CDR3 DNA reads as TGTGCCACCAAGAGGGGGCGGTACTCTGGGGCCAACGTCCTGACTTTC. Translating it yields CATKRGRYSGANVLTF.

The genes are TRBV7-9 and TRBJ2-3; 9 bases are shared with TRBD1. CDR1 is SEHNR, CDR2 FQNEAQ, per germline (reference sequence). With V trimmed by 5 bases and J by 3 bases, 6 bases remained unmatched. There are 15 residues in the CDR3. Written as DNA, the CDR3 is TGTGCCAGCAGCATCACAGGGGGCGTAACAGATACGCAGTATTTT. Translation: CASSITGGVTDTQYF.

V usage is TRBV7-2 and J usage is TRBJ1-2; weak D call: TRBD1 (5 bases). This CDR3 contains 16 residues. CDR1 is SGHTA and CDR2 is FQGNSA in the germline V gene. With 2 bases removed from V and 3 bases from J, the gap between germline ends came to 16 bases. Written as DNA, the CDR3 is TGTGCCAGCAGCTTACCCGCCCCCGGGGGTTACTATGGCTACACCTTC. Its translation: CASSLPAPGGYYGYTF.

V and J are TRBV29-1 and TRBJ2-1; 9 bases are a match to TRBD2. CDR1 and CDR2 (germline): SQVTM, ANQGSEA. After removal of 5 bases from V and 7 bases from J, the junction contained 3 bases not matched to a gene. The CDR3 length is 12 residues. The CDR3 sequence is CSVILAGNEQFF. DNA of the CDR3: TGCAGCGTTATTCTAGCGGGAAATGAGCAGTTCTTC.

The sample holds one count of this clonotype. The chain couples TRBV5-1 to TRBJ2-4, with 12 bases lining up with TRBD1. The germline V gene has CDR1 SGHRS and CDR2 YFSETQ. Trimming cost V 0 bases and J 7 bases; bases outside gene matches: 8. The CDR3 consists of 17 residues. This chain's CDR3 is CASSLVPGQGARNIQYF. The DNA for the CDR3 is TGCGCCAGCAGCTTGGTTCCGGGACAGGGGGCGCGGAACATTCAGTACTTC.

V and J are TRBV13 and TRBJ1-3; 7 positions agree with TRBD1. After removal of 3 bases from V and 8 bases from J, the junction contained 7 bases not matched to a gene. The CDR3 extends over 14 amino acids. Germline values: CDR1 PRHDT, CDR2 FYEKMQ (reference sequence). The CDR3 sequence: CASSLNMQGDTIYF. In DNA form, the CDR3 reads TGTGCCAGCAGCTTGAACATGCAGGGGGACACCATATATTTT.

The CDR3 loop reads CASSLLRGEKLNTGELFF. The DNA of the CDR3 is TGTGCCAGCAGTTTATTACGAGGAGAGAAACTCAACACCGGGGAGCTGTTTTTT. The genes are TRBV7-8 and TRBJ2-2; no clear D gene. The V gene's germline CDR1 is SGHVS and CDR2 FQNEAQ. Trimming took off 6 bases at V and 2 bases at J, with 22 bases between the two ends. There are 18 residues in the CDR3.

This chain links TRBV28 with TRBJ2-5, with 9 bases that match TRBD1. The CDR3 length is 12 residues. CDR1 and CDR2 from the germline V gene are MDHEN and SYDVKM. The J segment lost 5 bases and the V segment lost 10 bases, leaving 5 bases of the junction unmatched. The chain's CDR3 is CATDRGRETQYF. The CDR3 DNA reads TGTGCCACCGACAGGGGGAGGGAGACCCAGTACTTC.

The chain joins TRBV11-2 to TRBJ2-5; D remains unclear. Germline V gene sequence: CDR1 SGHAT, CDR2 FQNNGV. This CDR3 region has 17 residues. Trimming cost V 1 base and J 1 base, with 16 bases left between them. The CDR3 sequence: CASSLGKGPRVQETQYF. The CDR3 nucleotides are TGTGCCAGCAGCTTAGGGAAGGGCCCTCGCGTCCAAGAGACCCAGTACTTC.

V and J are TRBV19 and TRBJ1-3; D not resolved. CDR3 length: 12 amino acids. Trimming took 5 bases from V and 2 from J, leaving 4 bases between them. Looked up from germline, CDR1 is LNHDA and CDR2 is SQIVND (reference sequence). CDR3 DNA: TGTGCCAGTAGTCAACCTGGAAACACCATATATTTT. Amino acid sequence: CASSQPGNTIYF.

The J gene is TRBJ2-3, the V gene TRBV3-1; D is undetermined. Germline CDR1 and CDR2: LGHDT and YNNKEL (reference sequence). The germline V and J ends were trimmed by 2 bases and 2 bases, with 11 bases remaining between them. The CDR3 covers 15 residues. The CDR3 nucleotides read TGTGCCAGCAGCCAAAATGAGGAGTTCACAGATACGCAGTATTTT. Its protein product is CASSQNEEFTDTQYF.